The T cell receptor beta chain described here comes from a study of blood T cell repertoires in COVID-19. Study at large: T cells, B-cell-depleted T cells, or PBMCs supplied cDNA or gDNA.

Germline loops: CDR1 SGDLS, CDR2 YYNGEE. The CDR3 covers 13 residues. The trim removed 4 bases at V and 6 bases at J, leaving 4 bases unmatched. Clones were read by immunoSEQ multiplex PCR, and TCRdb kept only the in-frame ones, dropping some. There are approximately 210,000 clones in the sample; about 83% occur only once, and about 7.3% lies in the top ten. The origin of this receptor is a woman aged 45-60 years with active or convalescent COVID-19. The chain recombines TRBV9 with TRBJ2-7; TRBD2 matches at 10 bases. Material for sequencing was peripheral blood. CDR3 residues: CASSTSGIGEQYF. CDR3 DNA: TGTGCCAGCAGCACTAGCGGGATTGGCGAGCAGTACTTC.